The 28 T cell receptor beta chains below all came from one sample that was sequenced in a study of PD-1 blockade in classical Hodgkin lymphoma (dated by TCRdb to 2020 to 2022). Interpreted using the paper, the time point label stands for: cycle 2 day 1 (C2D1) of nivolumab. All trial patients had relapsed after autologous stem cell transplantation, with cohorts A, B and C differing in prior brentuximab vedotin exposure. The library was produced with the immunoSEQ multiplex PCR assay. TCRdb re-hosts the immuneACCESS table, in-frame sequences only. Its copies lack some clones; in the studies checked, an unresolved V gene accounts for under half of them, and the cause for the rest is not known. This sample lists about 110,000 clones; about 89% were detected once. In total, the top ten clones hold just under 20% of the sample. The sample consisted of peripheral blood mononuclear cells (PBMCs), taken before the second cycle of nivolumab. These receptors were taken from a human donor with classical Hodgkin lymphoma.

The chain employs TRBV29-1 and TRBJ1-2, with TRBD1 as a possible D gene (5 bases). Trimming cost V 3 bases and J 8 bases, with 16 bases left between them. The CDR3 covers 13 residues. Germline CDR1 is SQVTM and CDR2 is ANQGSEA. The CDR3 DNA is TGCAGCGTTGATCATAGGGGCGCGGGAGGCTACACCTTC. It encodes CSVDHRGAGGYTF.

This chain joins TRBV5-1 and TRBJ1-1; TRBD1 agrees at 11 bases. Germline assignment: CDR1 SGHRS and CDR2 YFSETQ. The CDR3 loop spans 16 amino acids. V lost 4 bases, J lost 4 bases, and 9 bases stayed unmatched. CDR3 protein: CASSISTGTGGTEAFF. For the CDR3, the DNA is TGCGCCAGCAGCATTTCCACCGGGACAGGGGGCACTGAAGCTTTCTTT.

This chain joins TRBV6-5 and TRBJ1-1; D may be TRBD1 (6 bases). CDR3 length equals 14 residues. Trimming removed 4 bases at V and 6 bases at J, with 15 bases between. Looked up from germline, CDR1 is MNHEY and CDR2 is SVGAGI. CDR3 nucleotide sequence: TGTGCCAGCAGTTCCAGACGGGGGCCGGCTGAAGCTTTCTTT. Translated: CASSSRRGPAEAFF.

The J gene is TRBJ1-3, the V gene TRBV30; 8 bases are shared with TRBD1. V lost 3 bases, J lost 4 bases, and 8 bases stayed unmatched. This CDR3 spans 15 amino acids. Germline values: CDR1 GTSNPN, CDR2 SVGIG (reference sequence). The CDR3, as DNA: TGTGCCTGGAGCCACAGGGGGTTTGCCGGAAACACCATATATTTT. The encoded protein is CAWSHRGFAGNTIYF.

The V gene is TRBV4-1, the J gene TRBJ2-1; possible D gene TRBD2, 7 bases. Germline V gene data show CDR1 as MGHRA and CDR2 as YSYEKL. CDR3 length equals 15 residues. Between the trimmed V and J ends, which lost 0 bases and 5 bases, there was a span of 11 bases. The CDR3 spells CASSQEREGDNEQFF. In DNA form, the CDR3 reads TGCGCCAGCAGCCAAGAAAGGGAGGGGGACAATGAGCAGTTCTTC.

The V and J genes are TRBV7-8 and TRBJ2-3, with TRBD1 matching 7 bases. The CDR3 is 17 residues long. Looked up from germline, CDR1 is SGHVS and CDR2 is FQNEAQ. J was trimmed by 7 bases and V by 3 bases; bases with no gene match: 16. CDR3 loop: CASSLQLSGTAPNTQYF. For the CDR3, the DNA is TGTGCCAGCAGCTTGCAGCTTTCCGGGACAGCGCCAAATACGCAGTATTTT. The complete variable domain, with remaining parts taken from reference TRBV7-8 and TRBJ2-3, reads GAGVSQSPRYKVAKRGQDVALRCDPISGHVSLFWYQQALGQGPEFLTYFQNEAQLDKSGLPSDRFFAERPEGSVSTLKIQRTQQEDSAVYLCASSLQLSGTAPNTQYFGPGTRLTVL.

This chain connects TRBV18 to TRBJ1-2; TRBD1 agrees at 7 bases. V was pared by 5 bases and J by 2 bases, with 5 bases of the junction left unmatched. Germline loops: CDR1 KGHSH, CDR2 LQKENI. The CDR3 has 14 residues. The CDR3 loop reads CASSAGTANYGYTF. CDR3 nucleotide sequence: TGTGCCAGCTCAGCCGGGACAGCGAACTATGGCTACACCTTC.

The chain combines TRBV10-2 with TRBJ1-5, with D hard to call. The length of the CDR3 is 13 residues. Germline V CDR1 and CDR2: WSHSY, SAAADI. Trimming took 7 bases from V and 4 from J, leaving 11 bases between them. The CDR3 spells CASMLDLNQPQHF. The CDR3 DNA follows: TGCGCCAGCATGTTGGACCTTAATCAGCCCCAGCATTTT.

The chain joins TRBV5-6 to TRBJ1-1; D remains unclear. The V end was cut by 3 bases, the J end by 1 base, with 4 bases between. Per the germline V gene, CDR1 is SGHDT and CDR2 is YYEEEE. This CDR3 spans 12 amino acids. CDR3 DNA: TGTGCCAGCAGCTACCGGAACACTGAAGCTTTCTTT. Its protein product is CASSYRNTEAFF. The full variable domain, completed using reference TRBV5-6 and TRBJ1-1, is DAGVTQSPTHLIKTRGQQVTLRCSPKSGHDTVSWYQQALGQGPQFIFQYYEEEERQRGNFPDRFSGHQFPNYSSELNVNALLLGDSALYLCASSYRNTEAFFGQGTRLTVV.

The CDR3 loop reads CASSLDGVPEAFF. CDR3 DNA: TGTGCCAGCAGCTTGGACGGGGTCCCCGAAGCTTTCTTT. V usage is TRBV11-2 and J usage is TRBJ1-1; D unclear. V dropped 3 bases and J dropped 8 bases, with 13 bases sitting between them. This CDR3 region has 13 residues. Germline CDR1 SGHAT, CDR2 FQNNGV.

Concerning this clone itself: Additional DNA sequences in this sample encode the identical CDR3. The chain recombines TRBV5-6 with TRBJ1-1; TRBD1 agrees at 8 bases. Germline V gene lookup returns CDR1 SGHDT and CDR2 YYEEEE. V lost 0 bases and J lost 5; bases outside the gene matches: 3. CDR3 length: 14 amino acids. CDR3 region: CASSLGQGTTEAFF. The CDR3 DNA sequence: TGTGCCAGCAGCTTGGGACAGGGGACGACTGAAGCTTTCTTT.

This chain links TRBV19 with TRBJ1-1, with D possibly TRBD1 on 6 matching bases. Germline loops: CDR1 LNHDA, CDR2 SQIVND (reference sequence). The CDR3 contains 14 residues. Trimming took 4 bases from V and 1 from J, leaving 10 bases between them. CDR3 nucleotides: TGTGCCAGTAGTACCGGGACAAGGAACACTGAAGCTTTCTTT. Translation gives CASSTGTRNTEAFF.

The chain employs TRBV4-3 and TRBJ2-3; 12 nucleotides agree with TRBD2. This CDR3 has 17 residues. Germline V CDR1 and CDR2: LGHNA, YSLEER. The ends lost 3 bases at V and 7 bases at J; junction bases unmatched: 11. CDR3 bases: TGCGCCAGCAGCCAGCTTAAACTAGCGGGGGGCTGGAATACGCAGTATTTT. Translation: CASSQLKLAGGWNTQYF.

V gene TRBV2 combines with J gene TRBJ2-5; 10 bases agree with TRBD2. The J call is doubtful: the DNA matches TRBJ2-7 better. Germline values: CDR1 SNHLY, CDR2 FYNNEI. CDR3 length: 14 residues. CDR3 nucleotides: TGTGCCAGCAGTGAAAGCGGGAGGGACTACGAGCAGTACTTC. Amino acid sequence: CASSESGRDYEQYF.

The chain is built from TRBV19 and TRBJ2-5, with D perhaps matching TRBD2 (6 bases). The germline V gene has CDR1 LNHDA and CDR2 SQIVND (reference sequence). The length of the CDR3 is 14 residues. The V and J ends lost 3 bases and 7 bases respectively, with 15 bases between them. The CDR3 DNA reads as TGTGCCAGTAGTATGTCCGGGGGATTAGGGACCCAGTACTTC. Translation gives CASSMSGGLGTQYF.

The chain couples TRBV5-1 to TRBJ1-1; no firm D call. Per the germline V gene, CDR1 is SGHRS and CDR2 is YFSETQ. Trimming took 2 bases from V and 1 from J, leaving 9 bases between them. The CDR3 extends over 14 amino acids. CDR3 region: CASSFFWENTEAFF. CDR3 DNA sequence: TGCGCCAGCAGCTTTTTTTGGGAGAACACTGAAGCTTTCTTT.

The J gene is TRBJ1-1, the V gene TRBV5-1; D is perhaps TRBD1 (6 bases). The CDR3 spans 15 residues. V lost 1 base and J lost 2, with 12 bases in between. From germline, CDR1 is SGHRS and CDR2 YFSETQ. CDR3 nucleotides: TGCGCCAGCAGCTTGTTGGGGGCAACAAACACTGAAGCTTTCTTT. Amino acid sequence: CASSLLGATNTEAFF.

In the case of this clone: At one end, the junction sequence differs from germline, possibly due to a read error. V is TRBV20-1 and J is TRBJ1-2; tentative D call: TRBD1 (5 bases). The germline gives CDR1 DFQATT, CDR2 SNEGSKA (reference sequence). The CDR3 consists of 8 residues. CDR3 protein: CSASLTVF. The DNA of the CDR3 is TGCAGTGCCAGCCTGACAGTCTTC.

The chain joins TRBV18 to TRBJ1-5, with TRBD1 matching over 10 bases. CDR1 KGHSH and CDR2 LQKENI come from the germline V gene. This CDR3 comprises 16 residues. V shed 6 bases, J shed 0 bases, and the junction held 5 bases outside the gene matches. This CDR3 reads CASSPDRGNSNQPQHF. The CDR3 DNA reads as TGTGCCAGCTCCCCGGACAGGGGGAATAGCAATCAGCCCCAGCATTTT.

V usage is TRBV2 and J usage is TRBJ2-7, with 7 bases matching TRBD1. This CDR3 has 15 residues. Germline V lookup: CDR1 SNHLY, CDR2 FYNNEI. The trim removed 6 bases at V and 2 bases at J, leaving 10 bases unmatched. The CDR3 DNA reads TGTGCCAGCAGCAAAGGGGACAGAAAAACCTACGAGCAGTACTTC. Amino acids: CASSKGDRKTYEQYF.

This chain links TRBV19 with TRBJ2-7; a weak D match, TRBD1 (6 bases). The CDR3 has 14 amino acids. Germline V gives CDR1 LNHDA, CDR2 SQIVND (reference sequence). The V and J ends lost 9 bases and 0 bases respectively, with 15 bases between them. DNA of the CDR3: TGTGCCAGCAGGACAGAGCCTTACTCCTACGAGCAGTACTTC. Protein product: CASRTEPYSYEQYF.

CDR3 nucleotide sequence: TGCGCCAGCAGTGAGTCGAAACAGGGGAGGACTGAAGCTTTCTTT. Translating it yields CASSESKQGRTEAFF. The chain carries TRBV10-1 and TRBJ1-1; 7 bases are shared with TRBD1. This CDR3 is built from 15 residues. V shed 0 bases and J 5 bases; nucleotides not matched to a gene: 6. Per germline, CDR1 WNHNN and CDR2 SYGVQD (reference sequence).

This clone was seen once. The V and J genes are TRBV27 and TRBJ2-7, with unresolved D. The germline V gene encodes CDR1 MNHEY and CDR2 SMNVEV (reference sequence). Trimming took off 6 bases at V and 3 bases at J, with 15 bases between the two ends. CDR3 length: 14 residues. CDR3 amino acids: CASRFQAASYEQYF. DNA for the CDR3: TGTGCCAGCAGGTTCCAGGCTGCTAGCTACGAGCAGTACTTC.

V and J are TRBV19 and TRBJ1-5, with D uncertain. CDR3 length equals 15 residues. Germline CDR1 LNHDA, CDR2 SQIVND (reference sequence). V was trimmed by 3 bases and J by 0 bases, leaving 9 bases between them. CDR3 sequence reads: CASSIDGYSNQPQHF. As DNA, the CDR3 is TGTGCCAGTAGTATTGACGGGTATAGCAATCAGCCCCAGCATTTT.

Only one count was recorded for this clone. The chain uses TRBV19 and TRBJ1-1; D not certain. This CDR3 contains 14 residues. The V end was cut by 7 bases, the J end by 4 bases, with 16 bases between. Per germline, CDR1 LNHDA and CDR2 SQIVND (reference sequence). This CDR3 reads CASTPTLGSTEAFF. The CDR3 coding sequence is TGTGCCAGTACCCCGACCCTCGGGAGCACTGAAGCTTTCTTT. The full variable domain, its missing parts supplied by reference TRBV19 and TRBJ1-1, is DGGITQSPKYLFRKEGQNVTLSCEQNLNHDAMYWYRQDPGQGLRLIYYSQIVNDFQKGDIAEGYSVSREKKESFPLTVTSAQKNPTAFYLCASTPTLGSTEAFFGQGTRLTVV.

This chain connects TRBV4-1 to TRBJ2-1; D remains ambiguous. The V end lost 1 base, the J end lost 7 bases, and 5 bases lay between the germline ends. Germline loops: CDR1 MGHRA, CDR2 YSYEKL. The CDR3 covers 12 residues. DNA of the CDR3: TGCGCCAGCAGCCAAGGCGGAAATGAGCAGTTCTTC. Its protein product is CASSQGGNEQFF.

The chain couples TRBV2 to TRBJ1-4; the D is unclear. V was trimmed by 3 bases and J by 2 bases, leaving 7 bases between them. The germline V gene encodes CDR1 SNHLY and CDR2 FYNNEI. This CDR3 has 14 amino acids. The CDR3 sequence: CASSDRRTNEKLFF. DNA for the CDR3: TGTGCCAGCAGTGATAGACGCACTAATGAAAAACTGTTTTTT.

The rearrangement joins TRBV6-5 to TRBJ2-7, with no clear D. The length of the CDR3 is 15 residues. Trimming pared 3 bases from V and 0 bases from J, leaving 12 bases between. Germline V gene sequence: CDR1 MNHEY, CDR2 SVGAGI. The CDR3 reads CASSYSPDPSYEQYF. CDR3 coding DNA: TGTGCCAGCAGTTATAGCCCCGACCCCTCCTACGAGCAGTACTTC.